This TCR beta chain was documented in a study of Graves' ophthalmopathy and Graves' hyperthyroidism. Amplified TCR beta CDR3 regions were obtained using RNA transcripts as template. RT-PCR in the first round used HTBI primers; a second-round multiplex PCR followed. Via MiXCR, TCRdb re-called the multiplex PCR reads, giving one row per CDR3 protein. The data contain 600,000 to 700,000 distinct CDR3 sequences, under 50% of them seen just once; the ten biggest clones take up more than 2.5%. Ophthalmopathy donors were characterized by moderate-to-severe activity, CAS of at least 3, NOSPECS of at least 4, and duration under 3 months. Clinicians made diagnoses from clinical symptoms, serum thyroxine, TRAb, thyroid ultrasound and orbital computed tomography. Around 10 ml of fresh blood yielded the PBMCs by density gradient. Study outcomes and limitations: Blood also contained most of the expanded thyroid clonotypes above 0.001 frequency.

Comments on this clonotype: Its specificity is not known.

Sequencing was done on a sample of peripheral blood. This sequence originates from an adult man with Graves' ophthalmopathy.

The CDR3: CASGGTSGTDTQYF. CDR3 in DNA: TGTGCCAGCGGAGGGACTAGCGGCACAGATACGCAGTACTTC. The V and J genes are TRBV9 and TRBJ2-5, with TRBD2 identical over 11 bases. The CDR3 sequence is 14 residues long. Trimming removed 7 bases from V and 11 bases from J; junction bases left unmatched: 13. Germline CDR1 SGDLS, CDR2 YYNGEE.